These 11 T cell receptor beta chains were all obtained from the same sample, sequenced in a study of blood T cell repertoires in COVID-19. Assay: immunoSEQ multiplex PCR; the TCRdb copy retains only in-frame clones and omits some. The sample records roughly 260,000 clones, more than 75% being singletons. Material for sequencing was peripheral blood. The source of these receptors is a woman aged 45 to 65 with acute or convalescent COVID-19.

The chain links TRBV27 to TRBJ2-1, with 10 bases aligning to TRBD2. Germline assignment: CDR1 MNHEY and CDR2 SMNVEV (reference sequence). V trimming: 1 base; J trimming: 6 bases; junction bases outside the gene matches: 12. The CDR3 is made up of 18 amino acids. The CDR3 loop is CASSLFGTSELYSNEQFF. DNA of the CDR3: TGTGCCAGCAGTTTATTCGGGACTAGCGAATTATATTCCAATGAGCAGTTCTTC.

The sample holds a few counts of this clone. This chain joins TRBV28 and TRBJ2-7, with 12 bases identical to TRBD1. CDR3 length equals 14 residues. Germline loops: CDR1 MDHEN, CDR2 SYDVKM. J gave up 2 bases and V 8 bases, and 4 bases lay outside the gene matches. The CDR3 sequence is CASLGTGGAYEQYF. CDR3 nucleotides: TGTGCCAGCCTCGGGACAGGGGGCGCCTACGAGCAGTACTTC.

V is TRBV28 and J is TRBJ2-5, with D maybe TRBD1 (6 bases). Trimming removed 5 bases at V and 5 bases at J, with 15 bases between. Germline CDR1 and CDR2: MDHEN and SYDVKM. CDR3 length equals 14 residues. The CDR3 spells CASSATGTLETQYF. In DNA form, the CDR3 reads TGTGCCAGCAGTGCGACAGGTACGCTCGAGACCCAGTACTTC.

This clone appeared once. Germline and junction disagree at one end, which may indicate a read error. The chain recombines TRBV4-1 with TRBJ2-2, with TRBD2 matching 7 bases. The germline CDR1 and CDR2 sequences are MGHRA and YSYEKL. The CDR3 length is 13 residues. The DNA for the CDR3 is TGCGCCAGCAGCCAAGATGTACGGGGGGTGCTGTTTTTT. Translated: CASSQDVRGVLFF.

In DNA form, the CDR3 reads TGTGCCAGCAGCGTAATAGCGGGAGCAAGCACAGATACGCAGTATTTT. Translating gives CASSVIAGASTDTQYF. V usage is TRBV7-8 and J usage is TRBJ2-3, with 9 bases that match TRBD2. The CDR3 runs 16 residues. Losses at the gene ends were 5 bases for V and 0 bases for J; bases not matched to a gene: 6. Germline V lookup: CDR1 SGHVS, CDR2 FQNEAQ.

CDR3 sequence: CASSFQRGGGETQYF. The CDR3 coding sequence is TGTGCCAGCAGCTTCCAGCGGGGAGGGGGAGAGACCCAGTACTTC. The chain has TRBV7-2 and TRBJ2-5, with D possibly being TRBD2 (7 bases). The germline V gene has CDR1 SGHTA and CDR2 FQGNSA. V was pared by 3 bases and J by 4 bases, with 15 bases between. The CDR3 has 15 amino acids.

V and J are TRBV18 and TRBJ2-7, with a possible D match to TRBD2 (6 bases). The CDR3 runs to 15 residues. Trimming took off 2 bases at V and 3 bases at J, with 14 bases between the two ends. Germline CDR1 KGHSH, CDR2 LQKENI. The CDR3 is CASSPNTGTGYEQYF. The CDR3 DNA reads TGTGCCAGCTCACCAAATACCGGGACTGGCTACGAGCAGTACTTC.

This clone was recorded once. The genes are TRBV5-1 and TRBJ2-1; D is undetermined. With 5 bases removed from V and 0 bases from J, the gap between germline ends came to 6 bases. CDR3 length equals 13 residues. CDR1 is SGHRS, CDR2 YFSETQ, per germline. The CDR3 DNA reads TGCGCCAGCAGGACTGGCTCCTACAATGAGCAGTTCTTC. This encodes CASRTGSYNEQFF.

This chain joins TRBV7-9 and TRBJ1-5, with 8 bases aligning to TRBD1. Germline lookup yields CDR1 SEHNR and CDR2 FQNEAQ (reference sequence). V was clipped by 1 base and J by 6 bases; unmatched bases: 5. The CDR3 has 15 residues. CDR3 bases: TGTGCCAGCAGCTTAGGACAGGGGCTAGTTCAGCCCCAGCATTTT. This translates into CASSLGQGLVQPQHF.

V usage is TRBV5-1 and J usage is TRBJ1-1, with 7 bases matching TRBD1. From germline, CDR1 is SGHRS and CDR2 YFSETQ. CDR3 length: 13 amino acids. Trimming at V came to 6 bases and at J to 5 bases, leaving 7 bases not matched to a gene. CDR3 sequence reads: CASKTGSRTEAFF. The DNA of the CDR3 is TGCGCCAGCAAGACAGGGTCGCGGACTGAAGCTTTCTTT.

The chain couples TRBV7-9 to TRBJ2-7; 9 nucleotides match TRBD1. V lost 5 bases, J lost 3 bases, and 8 bases stayed unmatched. CDR3 length: 15 amino acids. CDR1 is SEHNR and CDR2 is FQNEAQ in the germline V gene (reference sequence). The CDR3 nucleotides read TGTGCCAGCAGCCCCCGGACAGGGGCGAACTACGAGCAGTACTTC. Translating it yields CASSPRTGANYEQYF.